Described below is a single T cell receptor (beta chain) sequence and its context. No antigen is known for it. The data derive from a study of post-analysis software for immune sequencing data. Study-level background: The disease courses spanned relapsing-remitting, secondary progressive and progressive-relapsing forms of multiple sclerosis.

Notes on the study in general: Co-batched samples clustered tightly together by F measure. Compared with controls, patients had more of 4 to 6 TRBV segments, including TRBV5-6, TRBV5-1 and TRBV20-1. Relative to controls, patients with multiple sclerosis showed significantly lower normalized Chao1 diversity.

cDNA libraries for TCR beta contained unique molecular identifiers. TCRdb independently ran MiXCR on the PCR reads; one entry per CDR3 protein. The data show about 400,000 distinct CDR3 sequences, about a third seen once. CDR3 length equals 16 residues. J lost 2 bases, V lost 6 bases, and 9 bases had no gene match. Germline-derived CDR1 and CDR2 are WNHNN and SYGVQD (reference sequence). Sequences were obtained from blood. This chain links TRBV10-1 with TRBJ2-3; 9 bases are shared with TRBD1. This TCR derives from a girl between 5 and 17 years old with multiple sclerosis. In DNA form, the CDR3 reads TGCGCCAGCAGGAAAGGACAGGGGACCACCACAGATACGCAGTATTTT. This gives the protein CASRKGQGTTTDTQYF.